This TCR beta chain is from a study of blood T cells in healthy people across ages. Findings and limits, study-wide: CMV status of donors was not determined, possibly confounding expanded clonotype changes.

In the case of this clonotype: Its antigen remains unknown.

This CDR3 is built from 15 residues. Germline V gene sequence: CDR1 LNHNV, CDR2 YYDKDF (reference sequence). The ends were cut back, 9 bases at V and 7 bases at J, with 21 bases in the middle. The authors ran a second PCR of about 7 to 11 cycles using a sample-barcoded 5' primer and a J-beta primer mix. The study obtained at least 3 million CDR3-containing paired-end reads from every sample. Each CDR3 protein is one row after TCRdb ran MiXCR on the 5' RACE reads. The sample lists 600,000 to 1,000,000 distinct CDR3 sequences, roughly 25% occurring once. This same sample was also part of a study on T cells of mothers and their children. Per that paper: Sequencing returned over 10 million TCR beta CDR3 reads per mother and about 2.9 million per child. The overlap seen between related mothers and children slightly exceeded that of unrelated pairs, though not significantly.

Sample: blood. The TCR was taken from a boy aged 5-17 years in good health. The chain recombines TRBV15 with TRBJ1-4; D remains unclear. CDR3 protein: CATNFWPGQFEKLFF. Here the CDR3 DNA reads TGTGCCACAAACTTTTGGCCTGGCCAGTTTGAAAAACTGTTTTTT.